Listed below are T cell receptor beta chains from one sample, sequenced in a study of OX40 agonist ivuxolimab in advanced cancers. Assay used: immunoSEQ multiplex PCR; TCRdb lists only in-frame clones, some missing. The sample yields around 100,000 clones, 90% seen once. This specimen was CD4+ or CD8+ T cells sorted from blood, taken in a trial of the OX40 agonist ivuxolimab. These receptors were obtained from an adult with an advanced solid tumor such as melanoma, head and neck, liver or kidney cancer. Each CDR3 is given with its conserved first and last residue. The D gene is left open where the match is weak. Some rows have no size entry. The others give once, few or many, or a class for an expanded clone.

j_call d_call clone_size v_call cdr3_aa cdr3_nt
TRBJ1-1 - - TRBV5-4 CASSLNTEAFF TGTGCCAGCAGTTTGAACACTGAAGCTTTCTTT
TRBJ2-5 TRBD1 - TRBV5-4 CASSSGQRETQYF TGTGCCAGCAGCTCGGGACAGCGGGAGACCCAGTACTTC
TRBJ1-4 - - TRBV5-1 CASSLVTGRNEKLFF TGCGCCAGCAGCTTGGTTACAGGCCGAAATGAAAAACTGTTTTTT
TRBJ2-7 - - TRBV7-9 CASSVQGGTYEQYF TGTGCCAGCAGCGTGCAGGGGGGGACCTACGAGCAGTACTTC
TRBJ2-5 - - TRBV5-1 CASSSPPGETQYF TGCGCCAGCAGTTCCCCTCCCGGGGAGACCCAGTACTTC
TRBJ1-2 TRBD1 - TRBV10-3 CAIWTGPPGGYTF TGTGCCATCTGGACAGGACCCCCTGGGGGCTACACCTTC
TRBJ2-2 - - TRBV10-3 CAITGATTSGELFF TGTGCCATCACAGGGGCCACAACCTCGGGGGAGCTGTTTTTT
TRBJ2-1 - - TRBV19 CASSIRLTSDEQFF TGTGCCAGTAGTATAAGGCTTACAAGCGATGAGCAGTTCTTC
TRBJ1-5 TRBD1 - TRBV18 CASSSRDRSNQPQHF TGTGCCAGCTCCTCCCGGGACAGAAGCAATCAGCCCCAGCATTTT
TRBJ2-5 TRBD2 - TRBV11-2 CASSLDAAGGRMVSQETQYF TGTGCCAGCAGCTTAGATGCAGCGGGGGGGCGAATGGTGAGCCAAGAGACCCAGTACTTC
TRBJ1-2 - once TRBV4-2 CASSQVEVDYGYTF TGTGCCAGCAGCCAAGTAGAGGTCGACTATGGCTACACCTTC
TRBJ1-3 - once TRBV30 CAWFGTAGGTIYF TGTGCCTGGTTCGGGACGGCTGGAGGGACCATATATTTT
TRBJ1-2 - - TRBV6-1 CASRLQGRYGYTF TGTGCCAGCAGGCTACAGGGAAGGTATGGCTACACCTTC
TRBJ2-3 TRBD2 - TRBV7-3 CASSPGLAGGLNTQYF TGTGCCAGCAGCCCGGGACTAGCGGGAGGCTTGAATACGCAGTATTTT
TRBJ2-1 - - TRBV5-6 CASSSSLGEQFF TGTGCCAGCAGCTCGTCGTTAGGTGAGCAGTTCTTC
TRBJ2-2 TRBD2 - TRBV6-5 CASSYGTSRGELFF TGTGCCAGCAGTTACGGGACTAGCCGCGGGGAGCTGTTTTTT
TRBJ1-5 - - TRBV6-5 CASGYTANQPQHF TGTGCCAGCGGGTATACAGCGAACCAGCCCCAGCATTTT
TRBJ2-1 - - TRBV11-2 CASSLVRKGHNEQFF TGTGCCAGCAGCTTAGTGCGGAAAGGCCACAATGAGCAGTTCTTC
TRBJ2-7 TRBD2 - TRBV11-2 CASSPSGRALEQYF TGTGCCAGCAGCCCTAGCGGGAGGGCCCTCGAGCAGTACTTC
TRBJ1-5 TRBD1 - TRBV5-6 CASSRAGTGGDQPQHF TGTGCCAGCAGCAGGGCCGGGACAGGGGGCGATCAGCCCCAGCATTTT
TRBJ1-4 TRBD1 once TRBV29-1 CSVLTGTGPSQGKLFF TGCAGCGTTTTAACCGGGACAGGACCATCCCAAGGAAAACTGTTTTTT
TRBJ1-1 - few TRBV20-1 CSAKALTEAFF TGCAGTGCTAAAGCCTTAACTGAAGCTTTCTTT